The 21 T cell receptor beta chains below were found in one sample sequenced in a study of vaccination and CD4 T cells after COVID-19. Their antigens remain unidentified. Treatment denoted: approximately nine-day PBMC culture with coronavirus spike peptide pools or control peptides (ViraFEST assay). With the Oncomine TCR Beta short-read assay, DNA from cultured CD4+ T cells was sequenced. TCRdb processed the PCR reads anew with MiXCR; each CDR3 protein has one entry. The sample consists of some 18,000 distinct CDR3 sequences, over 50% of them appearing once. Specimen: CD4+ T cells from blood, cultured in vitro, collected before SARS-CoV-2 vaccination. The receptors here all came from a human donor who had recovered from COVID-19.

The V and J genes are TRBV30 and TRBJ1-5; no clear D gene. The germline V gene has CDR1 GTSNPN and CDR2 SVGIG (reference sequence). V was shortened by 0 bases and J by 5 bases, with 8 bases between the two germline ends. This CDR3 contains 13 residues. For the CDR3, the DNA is TGTGCCTGGAGTGTAAGGGCGGATCAGCCCCAGCATTTT. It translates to CAWSVRADQPQHF.

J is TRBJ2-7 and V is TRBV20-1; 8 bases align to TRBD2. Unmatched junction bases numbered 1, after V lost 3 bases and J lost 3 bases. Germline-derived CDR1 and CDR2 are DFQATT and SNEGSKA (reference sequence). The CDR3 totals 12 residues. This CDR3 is CSASLAGYEQYF. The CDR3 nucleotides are TGCAGTGCTAGTCTAGCGGGCTACGAGCAGTACTTC.

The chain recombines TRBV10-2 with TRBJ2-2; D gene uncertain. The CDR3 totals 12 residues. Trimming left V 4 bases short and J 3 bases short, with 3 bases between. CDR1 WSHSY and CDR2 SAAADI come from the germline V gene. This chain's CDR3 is CASSVDTGELFF. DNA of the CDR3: TGCGCCAGCAGTGTGGACACCGGGGAGCTGTTTTTT.

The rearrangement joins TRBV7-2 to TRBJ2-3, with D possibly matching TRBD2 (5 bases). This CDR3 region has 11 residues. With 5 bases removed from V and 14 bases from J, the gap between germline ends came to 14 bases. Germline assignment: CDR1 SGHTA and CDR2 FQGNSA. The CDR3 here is CASSHGLYPYF. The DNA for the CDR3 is TGTGCCAGCAGCCATGGACTTTACCCGTATTTT.

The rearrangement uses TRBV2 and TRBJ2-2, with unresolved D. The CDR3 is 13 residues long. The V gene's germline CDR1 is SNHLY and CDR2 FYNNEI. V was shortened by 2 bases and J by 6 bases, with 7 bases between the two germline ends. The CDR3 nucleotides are TGTGCCAGCAGTGAATGGGGTTCCGGGGAGCTGTTTTTT. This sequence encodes CASSEWGSGELFF.

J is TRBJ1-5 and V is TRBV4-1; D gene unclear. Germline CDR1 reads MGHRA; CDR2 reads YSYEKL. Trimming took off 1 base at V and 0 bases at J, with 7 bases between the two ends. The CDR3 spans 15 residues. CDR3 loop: CASSQVVGSNQPQHF. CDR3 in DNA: TGCGCCAGCAGCCAAGTGGTGGGTAGCAATCAGCCCCAGCATTTT.

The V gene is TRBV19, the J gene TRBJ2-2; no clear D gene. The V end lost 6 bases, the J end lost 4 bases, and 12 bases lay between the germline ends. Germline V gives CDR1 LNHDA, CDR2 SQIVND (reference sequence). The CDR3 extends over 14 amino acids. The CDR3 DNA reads TGTGCCAGTAGGTGGATTCCAAGCACCGGGGAGCTGTTTTTT. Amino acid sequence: CASRWIPSTGELFF.

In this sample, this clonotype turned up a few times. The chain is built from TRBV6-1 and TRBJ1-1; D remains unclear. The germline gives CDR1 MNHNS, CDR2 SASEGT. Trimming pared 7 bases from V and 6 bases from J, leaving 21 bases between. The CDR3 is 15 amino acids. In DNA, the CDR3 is TGTGCCAGCACCTCACGGAGGCGCGCTGGCTCTGAAGCTTTCTTT. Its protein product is CASTSRRRAGSEAFF.

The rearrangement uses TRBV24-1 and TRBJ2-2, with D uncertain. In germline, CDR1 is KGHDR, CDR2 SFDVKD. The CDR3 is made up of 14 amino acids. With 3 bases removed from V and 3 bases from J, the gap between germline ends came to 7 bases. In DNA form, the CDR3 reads TGTGCCACCAGTGATCCCCCGGACACCGGGGAGCTGTTTTTT. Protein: CATSDPPDTGELFF.

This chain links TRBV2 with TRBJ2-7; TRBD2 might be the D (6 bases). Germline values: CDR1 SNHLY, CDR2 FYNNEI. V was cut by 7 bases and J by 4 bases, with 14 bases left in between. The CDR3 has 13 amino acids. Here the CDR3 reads CASNYRDSYEQYF. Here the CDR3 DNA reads TGTGCCAGCAATTATCGGGACTCTTACGAGCAGTACTTC.

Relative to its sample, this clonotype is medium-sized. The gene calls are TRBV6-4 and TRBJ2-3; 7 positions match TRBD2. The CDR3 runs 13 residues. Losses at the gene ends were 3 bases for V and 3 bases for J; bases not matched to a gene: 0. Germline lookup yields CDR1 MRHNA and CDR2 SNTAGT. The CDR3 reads CASSERETDTQYF. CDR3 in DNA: TGTGCCAGCAGTGAGCGGGAGACAGATACGCAGTATTTT.

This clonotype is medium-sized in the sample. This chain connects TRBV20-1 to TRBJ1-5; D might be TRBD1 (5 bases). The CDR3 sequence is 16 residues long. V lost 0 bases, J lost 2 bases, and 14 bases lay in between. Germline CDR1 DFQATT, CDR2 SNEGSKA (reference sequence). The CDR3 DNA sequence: TGCAGTGCTAGAGATCTCCGGGGGATGGGCAATCAGCCCCAGCATTTT. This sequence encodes CSARDLRGMGNQPQHF.

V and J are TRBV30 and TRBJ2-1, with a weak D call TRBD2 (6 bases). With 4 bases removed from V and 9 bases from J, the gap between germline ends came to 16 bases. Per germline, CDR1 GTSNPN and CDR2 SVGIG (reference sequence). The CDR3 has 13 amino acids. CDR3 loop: CAWMSGEFGEQFF. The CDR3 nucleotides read TGTGCCTGGATGTCGGGAGAATTTGGTGAGCAGTTCTTC.

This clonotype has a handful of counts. The CDR3 coding sequence is TGTGCCAGCAGCGAAGACAGTGCAGGAGATACGCAGTATTTT. Its translation: CASSEDSAGDTQYF. This chain links TRBV7-8 with TRBJ2-3; D is possibly TRBD1 (5 bases). Trimming stripped 5 bases from V and 5 bases from J, with 14 bases between. The germline V gene encodes CDR1 SGHVS and CDR2 FQNEAQ. CDR3 length: 14 residues.

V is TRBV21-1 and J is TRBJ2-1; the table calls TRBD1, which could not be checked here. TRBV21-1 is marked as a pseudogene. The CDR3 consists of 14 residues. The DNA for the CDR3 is TGTGCCAGCAGCAAATCCCTGTCGGGCTGTGAGCAGTTCTTC. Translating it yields CASSKSLSGCEQFF.

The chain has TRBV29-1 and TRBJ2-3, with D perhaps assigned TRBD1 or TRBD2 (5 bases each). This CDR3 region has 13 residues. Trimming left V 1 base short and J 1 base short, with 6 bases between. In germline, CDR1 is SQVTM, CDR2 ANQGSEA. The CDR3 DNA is TGCAGCGTTGAAGGGGACCGCACAGATACGCAGTATTTT. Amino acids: CSVEGDRTDTQYF.

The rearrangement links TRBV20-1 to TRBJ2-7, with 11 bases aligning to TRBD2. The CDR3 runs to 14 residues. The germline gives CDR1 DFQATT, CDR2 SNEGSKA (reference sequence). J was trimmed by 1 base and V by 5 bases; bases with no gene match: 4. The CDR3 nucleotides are TGCAGTGCTCCGACTAGCGGGAATTCCTACGAGCAGTACTTC. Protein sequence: CSAPTSGNSYEQYF.

CDR3 nucleotides: TGTGCCAGCAGTCCGCCGGGACAGGCAGCTAACTATGGCTACACCTTC. Amino acids: CASSPPGQAANYGYTF. The chain uses TRBV6-2 or TRBV6-3 and TRBJ1-2; 8 bases align to TRBD1. The V and J ends lost 5 bases and 0 bases, in that order; junction bases with no gene match: 8. This CDR3 comprises 16 residues. Germline CDR1 is MNHEY and CDR2 is SVGEGT.

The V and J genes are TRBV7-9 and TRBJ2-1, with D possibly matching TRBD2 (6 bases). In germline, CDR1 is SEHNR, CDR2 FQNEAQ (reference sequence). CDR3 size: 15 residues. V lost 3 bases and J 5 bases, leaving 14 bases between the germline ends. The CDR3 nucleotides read TGTGCCAGCAGCTTGGGGAGACTAGGAAACAATGAGCAGTTCTTC. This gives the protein CASSLGRLGNNEQFF.

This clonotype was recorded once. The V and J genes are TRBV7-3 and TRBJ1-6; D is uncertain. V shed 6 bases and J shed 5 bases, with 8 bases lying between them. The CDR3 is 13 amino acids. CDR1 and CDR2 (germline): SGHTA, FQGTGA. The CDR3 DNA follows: TGTGCCAGCAGTTCTCGGAATAATTCACCCCTCCACTTT. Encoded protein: CASSSRNNSPLHF.

The chain's CDR3 is CASRTLGGKAEAFF. As DNA, the CDR3 is TGTGCCAGCAGAACCCTCGGAGGAAAGGCTGAAGCTTTCTTT. The V and J genes are TRBV28 and TRBJ1-1, with D uncertain. The CDR3 has 14 residues. CDR1 and CDR2 from the germline V gene are MDHEN and SYDVKM. Between the trimmed V and J ends, which lost 6 bases and 6 bases, there was a span of 17 bases.